Listed below are T cell receptor beta chains from one sample, sequenced in a study of cytomegalovirus exposure and HLA in healthy donors. The assay was immunoSEQ multiplex PCR, and TCRdb's table has in-frame clones only and misses some. This listing includes around 200,000 clones. Sequencing was done on a sample of PBMCs. Every receptor here comes from a girl aged 2 to 9 in good health and CMV-seropositive. Each CDR3 is given with its conserved first and last residue. The D gene is left open where the match is weak.

j_call	d_call	v_call	cdr3_nt	cdr3_aa
TRBJ1-3	.	TRBV29-1	TGCAGCGTCATCCCCGGGGAAGTGTACGGAAACACCATATATTTT	CSVIPGEVYGNTIYF
TRBJ2-1	TRBD2	TRBV15	TGTGCCACCAGCAGCACTATAGCGGGAAGCCCCTACAATGAGCAGTTCTTC	CATSSTIAGSPYNEQFF
TRBJ2-7	TRBD1	TRBV5-5	TGTGCCAGCAGTCACGACAGGGGTCTGTCCTACGAGCAGTACTTC	CASSHDRGLSYEQYF
TRBJ2-6	.	TRBV19	TGTGCCAGTAGTATTACGGCGGGGAATGGTGGGGCCAACGTCCTGACTTTC	CASSITAGNGGANVLTF
TRBJ2-7	TRBD2	TRBV5-4	TGTGCCAGCAGCCAGGGACTAGCGGGAGTAGGGAATAGGAACGAGCAGTACTTC	CASSQGLAGVGNRNEQYF
TRBJ2-3	TRBD2	TRBV2	TGTGCCAGCAGTGAAGCAGGTCTAGCGGGAGGTACAGATACGCAGTATTTT	CASSEAGLAGGTDTQYF
TRBJ1-2	TRBD1	TRBV27	TGTGCCAGCAGTCCCCTGGACAGGGGGCCTAACTATGGCTACACCTTC	CASSPLDRGPNYGYTF
TRBJ2-7	TRBD1	TRBV7-9	TGTGCCAGCAGCTTAGTCGGACAGGGATCCTACGAGCAGTACTTC	CASSLVGQGSYEQYF
TRBJ2-7	TRBD2	TRBV4-2	TGTGCCAGCAGCCGAGCTACTAGCGGGAGCTACGAGCAGTACTTC	CASSRATSGSYEQYF
TRBJ1-2	.	TRBV5-1	TGCGCCAGCACCTTTGGCTACAGGGACTATGGCTACACCTTC	CASTFGYRDYGYTF
TRBJ1-2	.	TRBV15	TGTGCCACCAGCAGAGATCGTTCAGAAGATGGCTACACCTTC	CATSRDRSEDGYTF
TRBJ1-1	TRBD1	TRBV7-2	TGTGCCAGCAGCTTCCGGGACAGTGAAGCTTTCTTT	CASSFRDSEAFF
TRBJ2-7	.	TRBV5-1	TGCGCCAGCAGCTGGTCGGGACAAAGTTACGAGCAGTACTTC	CASSWSGQSYEQYF
TRBJ2-7	.	TRBV6-6	TGTGCCAGCAGAGAGGACAGTTTGTCCTACGAGCAGTACTTC	CASREDSLSYEQYF
TRBJ1-1	.	TRBV13	TGTGCCAGCAGCCGACAGGACACTGAAGCTTTCTTT	CASSRQDTEAFF
TRBJ1-2	.	TRBV18	TGTGCCAGCTCACCACTAGATGATTTCAGGGGTAACTATGGCTACACCTTC	CASSPLDDFRGNYGYTF
TRBJ1-1	.	TRBV7-9	TGTGCCAGCAGCCCCTTCGGGGCTGAAGCTTTCTTT	CASSPFGAEAFF
TRBJ1-1	.	TRBV28	TGTGCCAGCAGTGGGAGTCCTCACACTGAAGCTTTCTTT	CASSGSPHTEAFF
TRBJ2-3	TRBD2	TRBV9	TGTGCCAGCAGCGGTTACCTAGCGGGAGGCGGCACAGATACGCAGTATTTT	CASSGYLAGGGTDTQYF
TRBJ2-1	TRBD2	TRBV27	TGTGCCAGCAGTTGGGGACTAGCGGGAGCCTACAATGAGCAGTTCTTC	CASSWGLAGAYNEQFF
TRBJ1-5	TRBD1	TRBV6-1	TGTGCCAGCAGGGGACAGGGGGCTGAGCCCCAGCATTTT	CASRGQGAEPQHF
TRBJ1-5	.	TRBV14	TGTGCCAGCAGCCAAGATAAGAAAGGGAGGACCGCCGGGCAGCCCCAGCATTTT	CASSQDKKGRTAGQPQHF
TRBJ2-7	.	TRBV7-8	TGTGCCAGCAGCTTTGGGGGCGGTGAGCAGTACTTC	CASSFGGGEQYF
TRBJ1-2	TRBD1	TRBV27	TGTGCCAGCAGTTTAGGGACAGGGTTGAACTATGGCTACACCTTC	CASSLGTGLNYGYTF
TRBJ2-1	TRBD2	TRBV13	TGTGCCAGCAGCTTAGGCGGGGGGGGGCGTCCCGGGAATGAGCAGTTCTTC	CASSLGGGGRPGNEQFF
TRBJ2-1	TRBD2	TRBV10-3	TGTGCCATCAGTGAGTCGAATAGCGGACCCCCGGGAGGGTTCTTC	CAISESNSGPPGGFF
TRBJ2-3	.	TRBV15	TGTGCCACCAGCAGAGACGCTCGGGGGTCCCAAGATACGCAGTATTTT	CATSRDARGSQDTQYF
TRBJ1-1	TRBD1	TRBV28	TGTGCCAGCAGAAGACAGGGGGCGACTGAAGCTTTCTTT	CASRRQGATEAFF
TRBJ1-2	.	TRBV20-1	TGCAGTGCTAGCGACGGAGGATACACCTTC	CSASDGGYTF
TRBJ1-2	.	TRBV28	TGTGCCAGCAGTGGATCAGAAGCGGCAGACTATGGCTACACCTTC	CASSGSEAADYGYTF
TRBJ2-1	.	TRBV7-2	TGTGCCAGCAGCCCCTCGGGGTTCTCCTACAATGAGCAGTTCTTC	CASSPSGFSYNEQFF
TRBJ2-4	.	TRBV6-6	TGTGCCAGCAGCGGGGGTGTAATGAACATTCAGTACTTC	CASSGGVMNIQYF
TRBJ2-1	TRBD2	TRBV6-1	TGTGCCAGCTCTCGGGAGGGCGCCCGCAATGAGCAGTTCTTC	CASSREGARNEQFF
TRBJ2-7	TRBD2	TRBV5-1	TGCGCCAGCAGCTTGGGCGGGAGGATTGACGAGCAGTACTTC	CASSLGGRIDEQYF
TRBJ2-2	TRBD1	TRBV15	TGTGCCACCAGCAAGGGGGCCACCGGGGAGCTGTTTTTT	CATSKGATGELFF
TRBJ2-2	.	TRBV10-2	TGCGCCAGCAATGAGGCGGGGAAGAACACCGGGGAGCTGTTTTTT	CASNEAGKNTGELFF
TRBJ2-3	TRBD1	TRBV2	TGTGCCAGCAGTGGGGGACAGGGATTTACGCAGTATTTT	CASSGGQGFTQYF
TRBJ2-7	TRBD2	TRBV5-1	TGCGCCAGCAGCTTGTTCCCAGGACGGGGGGACCCCTACGAGCAGTACTTC	CASSLFPGRGDPYEQYF
TRBJ1-1	.	TRBV11-2	TGTGCCAGCAGCTTAGTTTCAGTGGCCGAAGCTTTCTTT	CASSLVSVAEAFF
TRBJ2-7	.	TRBV2	TGTGCCAGCAGCATGGAGGCCAACATGCACGAGCAGTACTTC	CASSMEANMHEQYF
TRBJ2-4	.	TRBV12-2	TGTGCAAGTCGCTTACCGGGGGGCGGTAAAGTAGCCAAAAACATTCAGTACTTC	CASRLPGGGKVAKNIQYF
TRBJ2-7	TRBD2	TRBV29-1	TGCAGCTTTGAGACTAGCGGATCCTACGAGCAGTACTTC	CSFETSGSYEQYF
TRBJ2-5	.	TRBV5-8	TGTGCCAGCAGCTTTGGACGGACTTACGAAGAGACCCAGTACTTC	CASSFGRTYEETQYF
TRBJ2-7	TRBD1	TRBV5-4	TGTGCCAGCAGCTTGGTTTCCGGGACAGGGGGCGACGAGCAGTACTTC	CASSLVSGTGGDEQYF
TRBJ2-7	TRBD2	TRBV20-1	TGCAGGGCCGGGACTAGCGACGAGCAGTACTTC	CRAGTSDEQYF
TRBJ2-1	TRBD1	TRBV7-2	TGTGCCAGCAGCTTAGCAAAGCCAGGGGGCTACTACAATGAGCAGTTCTTC	CASSLAKPGGYYNEQFF
TRBJ2-7	.	TRBV19	TGTGCCAGTAGGGCGGGATCGAACGAGCAGTACTTC	CASRAGSNEQYF
TRBJ2-3	TRBD2	TRBV7-2	TGTGCCAGCAGCCTTGACGTGACTAGCGGATACACAGATACGCAGTATTTT	CASSLDVTSGYTDTQYF
TRBJ2-1	TRBD2	TRBV7-7	TGTGCTAGCAGCTTATCCCTTGCGGGAGCGGGCAATGAGCAGTTCTTC	CASSLSLAGAGNEQFF
TRBJ2-7	TRBD2	TRBV27	TGTGCCAGCGGGAGGACTAGCGGGGAGCAGTACTTC	CASGRTSGEQYF
TRBJ2-3	TRBD2	TRBV28	TGTGCCAGCACCCCCAGGACTAGCGGGTACACAGATACGCAGTATTTT	CASTPRTSGYTDTQYF
TRBJ1-2	TRBD1	TRBV29-1	TGCAGCGCCCTCCTGTCTGGGACAGGGAGCGGCTACACCTTC	CSALLSGTGSGYTF